The 13 T cell receptor beta chains listed next were all sequenced from one sample in a study of blood T cell repertoires in COVID-19. The repertoire was sequenced with immunoSEQ multiplex PCR; TCRdb's copy has only in-frame clones and lacks some. The sample lists 55,000 to 85,000 clones, around 87% occurring once. Specimen: peripheral blood. The receptors were gathered from a woman between 18 and 29 years old with acute or convalescent COVID-19.

The chain couples TRBV27 to TRBJ2-2; maybe TRBD1 (5 bases). Looked up from germline, CDR1 is MNHEY and CDR2 is SMNVEV (reference sequence). The CDR3 is 14 residues long. Deletions cut 5 bases from V and 3 bases from J, with 10 bases between. CDR3 sequence: CASSPLRDTGELFF. The CDR3 nucleotides are TGTGCCAGCAGTCCGCTCAGGGACACCGGGGAGCTGTTTTTT.

J is TRBJ1-5 and V is TRBV27; no reliable D call. Germline CDR1 is MNHEY and CDR2 is SMNVEV (reference sequence). V lost 2 bases and J lost 2, with 16 bases in between. This CDR3 is 17 amino acids long. CDR3 sequence (DNA): TGTGCCAGCAGTTTACTATGGTTACAGATTGGCAATCAGCCCCAGCATTTT. The encoded protein is CASSLLWLQIGNQPQHF.

The CDR3 DNA reads as TGTGCCAGTAATAGAAGTTACACTGAAGCTTTCTTT. This translates into CASNRSYTEAFF. This sequence joins TRBV19 and TRBJ1-1; no clear D. This CDR3 has 12 residues. Trimming removed 7 bases at V and 3 bases at J, with 9 bases between. CDR1 is LNHDA, CDR2 SQIVND, per germline (reference sequence).

This clone was picked up a small number of times. The chain couples TRBV18 to TRBJ1-5; D call uncertain. V lost 3 bases, J lost 0 bases, and 18 bases lay in between. Per germline, CDR1 KGHSH and CDR2 LQKENI. The CDR3 loop spans 18 amino acids. The CDR3 nucleotides are TGTGCCAGCTCACCCCTACCGACACCAATTAATAGCAATCAGCCCCAGCATTTT. It codes for CASSPLPTPINSNQPQHF.

This chain links TRBV7-2 with TRBJ1-2; a weak D match, TRBD1 (5 bases). From germline, CDR1 is SGHTA and CDR2 FQGNSA. The CDR3 spans 17 residues. Trimming shortened V by 4 bases and J by 0 bases, and 18 bases separated the two germline ends. CDR3 region: CASSSNGLADTNYGYTF. Written as DNA, the CDR3 is TGTGCCAGCAGCTCCAACGGTTTGGCGGACACTAACTATGGCTACACCTTC.

The genes are TRBV7-2 and TRBJ1-1; D may be TRBD1 (6 bases). CDR1 and CDR2 (germline): SGHTA, FQGNSA. The V end lost 5 bases, the J end lost 7 bases, and 14 bases lay between the germline ends. There are 13 residues in the CDR3. CDR3 sequence (DNA): TGTGCCAGCAGCCTAACAGGACAGTTTGAAGCTTTCTTT. This codes for CASSLTGQFEAFF.

The rearrangement uses TRBV5-6 and TRBJ2-1, with 8 positions matching TRBD2. After removal of 0 bases from V and 8 bases from J, the junction contained 4 bases not matched to a gene. The CDR3 loop spans 14 amino acids. CDR1 is SGHDT, CDR2 YYEEEE, per germline. The DNA for the CDR3 is TGTGCCAGCAGCTTGGACGGGGGGGCCTATGAGCAGTTCTTC. Translating it yields CASSLDGGAYEQFF.

A single count supports this clone. The genes are TRBV2 and TRBJ1-6; no reliable D call. This CDR3 has 15 amino acids. Germline-derived CDR1 and CDR2 are SNHLY and FYNNEI. With 5 bases removed from V and 8 bases from J, the gap between germline ends came to 16 bases. This CDR3 reads CASSQNFPRDSPLHF. The CDR3 nucleotides are TGTGCCAGCAGTCAGAATTTCCCGAGGGATTCACCCCTCCACTTT.

The rearrangement uses TRBV6-5 and TRBJ2-3; 8 bases align to TRBD2. The V gene's germline CDR1 is MNHEY and CDR2 SVGAGI. The CDR3 is 15 residues long. V lost 7 bases and J lost 4; bases outside the gene matches: 10. In nucleotides, the CDR3 is TGTGCCAGCACCAGAAGCGGGAGTTCGGCAGATACGCAGTATTTT. Its protein product is CASTRSGSSADTQYF.

V gene TRBV28 combines with J gene TRBJ2-5, with D tentatively TRBD2 (5 bases). CDR1 and CDR2 from the germline V gene are MDHEN and SYDVKM. V lost 6 bases to trimming and J lost 4 bases, with 15 bases between them. The CDR3 extends over 14 amino acids. The CDR3 loop is CASRLPGSRETQYF. The CDR3 DNA follows: TGTGCCAGCAGGTTACCGGGATCCCGAGAGACCCAGTACTTC. The whole variable domain, filled in from reference TRBV28 and TRBJ2-5, reads DVKVTQSSRYLVKRTGEKVFLECVQDMDHENMFWYRQDPGLGLRLIYFSYDVKMKEKGDIPEGYSVSREKKERFSLILESASTNQTSMYLCASRLPGSRETQYFGPGTRLLVL.

The V and J genes are TRBV2 and TRBJ2-7; D unresolved. V lost 2 bases, J lost 3 bases, and 5 bases lay in between. CDR1 is SNHLY, CDR2 FYNNEI, per germline. This CDR3 contains 12 residues. The chain's CDR3 is CASSEILYEQYF. The CDR3 coding sequence is TGTGCCAGCAGTGAAATTCTCTACGAGCAGTACTTC.

The V and J genes are TRBV12-3 or TRBV12-4 and TRBJ1-2; a weak D match, TRBD1 (5 bases). The CDR3 is made up of 13 amino acids. The V gene lost 2 bases and the J gene lost 6 bases, with 10 bases spanning the gap. For the CDR3, the DNA is TGTGCCAGCAGTTTACGGGGAGGGGATGGCTACACCTTC. It encodes CASSLRGGDGYTF.

For the CDR3, the DNA is TGTGCCAGCAGCTCAAGGACAGGATCGGGTGGCTACACCTTC. Its protein product is CASSSRTGSGGYTF. The V call is TRBV5-4, the J call TRBJ1-2; TRBD1 agrees at 7 bases. Trimming at V came to 3 bases and at J to 7 bases, leaving 9 bases not matched to a gene. The CDR3 sequence is 14 residues long. Germline loops: CDR1 SGHNT, CDR2 YYREEE (reference sequence).